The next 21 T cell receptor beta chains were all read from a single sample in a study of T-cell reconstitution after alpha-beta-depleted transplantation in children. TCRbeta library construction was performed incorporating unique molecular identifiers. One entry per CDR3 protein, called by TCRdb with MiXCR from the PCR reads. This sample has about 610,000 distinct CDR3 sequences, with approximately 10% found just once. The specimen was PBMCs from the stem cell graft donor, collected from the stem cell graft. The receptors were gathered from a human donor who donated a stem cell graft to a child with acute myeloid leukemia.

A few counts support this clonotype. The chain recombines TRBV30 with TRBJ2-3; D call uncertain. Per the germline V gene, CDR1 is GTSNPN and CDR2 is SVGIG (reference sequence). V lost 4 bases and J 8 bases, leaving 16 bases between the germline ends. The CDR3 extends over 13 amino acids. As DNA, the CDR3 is TGTGCCTGGAAGAACGACCTGCAAAGTACGCAGTATTTT. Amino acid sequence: CAWKNDLQSTQYF.

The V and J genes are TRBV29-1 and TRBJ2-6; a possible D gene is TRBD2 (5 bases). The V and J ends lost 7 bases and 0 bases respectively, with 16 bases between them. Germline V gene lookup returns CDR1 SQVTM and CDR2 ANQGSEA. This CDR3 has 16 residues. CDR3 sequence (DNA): TGCAGCGGAGTGGTCGGGAAACCCTCTGGGGCCAACGTCCTGACTTTC. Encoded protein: CSGVVGKPSGANVLTF.

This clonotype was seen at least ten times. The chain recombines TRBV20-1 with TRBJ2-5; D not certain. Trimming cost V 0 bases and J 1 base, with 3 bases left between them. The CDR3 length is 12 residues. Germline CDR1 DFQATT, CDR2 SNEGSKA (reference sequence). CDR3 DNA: TGCAGTGCTAGAGAGGGCCAAGAGACCCAGTACTTC. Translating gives CSAREGQETQYF.

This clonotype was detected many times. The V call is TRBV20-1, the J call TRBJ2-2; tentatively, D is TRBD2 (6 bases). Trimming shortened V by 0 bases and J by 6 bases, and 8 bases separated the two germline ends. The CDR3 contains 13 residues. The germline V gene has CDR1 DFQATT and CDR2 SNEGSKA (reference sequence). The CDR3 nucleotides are TGCAGTGCTAGAGATGGCGGGGCCGGGGAGCTGTTTTTT. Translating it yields CSARDGGAGELFF.

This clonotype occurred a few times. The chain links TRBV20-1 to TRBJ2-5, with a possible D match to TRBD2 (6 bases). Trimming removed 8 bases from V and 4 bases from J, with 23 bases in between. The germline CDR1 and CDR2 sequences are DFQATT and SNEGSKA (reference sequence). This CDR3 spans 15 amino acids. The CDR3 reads CSPLLSGVGGETQYF. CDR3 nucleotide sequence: TGCAGTCCGCTCCTCTCGGGAGTCGGGGGAGAGACCCAGTACTTC.

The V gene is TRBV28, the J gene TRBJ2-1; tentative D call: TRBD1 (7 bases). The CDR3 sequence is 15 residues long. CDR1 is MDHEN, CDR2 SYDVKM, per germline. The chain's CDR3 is CAHHGGRTGYNEQFF. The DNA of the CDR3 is TGTGCACACCACGGGGGCAGGACAGGCTACAATGAGCAGTTCTTC.

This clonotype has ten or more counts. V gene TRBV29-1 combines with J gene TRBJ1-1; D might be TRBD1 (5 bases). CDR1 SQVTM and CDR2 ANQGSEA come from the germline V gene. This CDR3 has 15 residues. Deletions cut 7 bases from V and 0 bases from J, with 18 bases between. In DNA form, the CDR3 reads TGCAGCGCCCGACGGGGCAGTGACATGAACACTGAAGCTTTCTTT. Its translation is CSARRGSDMNTEAFF.

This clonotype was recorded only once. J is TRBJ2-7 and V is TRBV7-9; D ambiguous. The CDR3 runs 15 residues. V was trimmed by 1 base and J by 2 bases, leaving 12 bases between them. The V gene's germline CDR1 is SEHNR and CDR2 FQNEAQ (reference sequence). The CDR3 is CASSLDKIVAYEQYF. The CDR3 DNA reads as TGTGCCAGCAGCTTAGACAAAATCGTGGCCTACGAGCAGTACTTC.

CDR3 coding DNA: TGCGCCAGCAGCCCCCCTAGCGGCCCCACAGATACGCAGTATTTT. Its translation: CASSPPSGPTDTQYF. The chain is built from TRBV5-1 and TRBJ2-3; TRBD2 agrees at 7 bases. The CDR3 extends over 15 amino acids. The V gene's germline CDR1 is SGHRS and CDR2 YFSETQ. V lost 4 bases to trimming and J lost 2 bases; unmatched junction nucleotides: 7. Looking up the rest from reference TRBV5-1 and TRBJ2-3 gives the full variable domain: KAGVTQTPRYLIKTRGQQVTLSCSPISGHRSVSWYQQTPGQGLQFLFEYFSETQRNKGNFPGRFSGRQFSNSRSEMNVSTLELGDSALYLCASSPPSGPTDTQYFGPGTRLTVL.

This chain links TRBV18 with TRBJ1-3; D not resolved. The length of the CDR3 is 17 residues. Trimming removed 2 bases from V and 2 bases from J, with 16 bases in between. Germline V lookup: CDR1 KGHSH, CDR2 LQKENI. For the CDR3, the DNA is TGTGCCAGCTCACCATCAACGCAACGGAGCCCTGGAAACACCATATATTTT. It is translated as CASSPSTQRSPGNTIYF. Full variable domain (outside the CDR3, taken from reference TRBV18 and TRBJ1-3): NAGVMQNPRHLVRRRGQEARLRCSPMKGHSHVYWYRQLPEEGLKFMVYLQKENIIDESGMPKERFSAEFPKEGPSILRIQQVVRGDSAAYFCASSPSTQRSPGNTIYFGEGSWLTVV.

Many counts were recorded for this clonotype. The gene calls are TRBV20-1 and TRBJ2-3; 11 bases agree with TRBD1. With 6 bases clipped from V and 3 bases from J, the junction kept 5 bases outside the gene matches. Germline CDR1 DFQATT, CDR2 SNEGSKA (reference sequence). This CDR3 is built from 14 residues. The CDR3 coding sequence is TGCAGTGCCCAGGGGGACAGGGGGACAGATACGCAGTATTTT. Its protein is CSAQGDRGTDTQYF.

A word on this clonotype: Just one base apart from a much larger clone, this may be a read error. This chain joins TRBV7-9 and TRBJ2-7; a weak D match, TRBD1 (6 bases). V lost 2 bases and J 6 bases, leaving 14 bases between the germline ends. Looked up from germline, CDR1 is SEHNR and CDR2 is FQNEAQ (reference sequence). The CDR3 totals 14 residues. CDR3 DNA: TGTGCCAGCAGCTTACTCCAGGGGCCTACCGAGCAGTACTTC. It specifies CASSLLQGPTEQYF.

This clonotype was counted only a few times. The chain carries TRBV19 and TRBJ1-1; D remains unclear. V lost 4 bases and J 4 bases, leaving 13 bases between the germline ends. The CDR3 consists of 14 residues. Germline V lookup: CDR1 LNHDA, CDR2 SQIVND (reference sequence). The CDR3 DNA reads TGTGCCAGTAGTAGCGGGATGCGTGGCACTGAAGCTTTCTTT. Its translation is CASSSGMRGTEAFF.

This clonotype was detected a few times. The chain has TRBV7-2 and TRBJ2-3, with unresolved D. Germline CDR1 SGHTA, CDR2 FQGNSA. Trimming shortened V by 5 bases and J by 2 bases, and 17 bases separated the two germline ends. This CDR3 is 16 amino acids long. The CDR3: CASSPEWRQNTDTQYF. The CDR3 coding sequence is TGTGCCAGCAGCCCCGAGTGGCGGCAGAACACAGATACGCAGTATTTT.

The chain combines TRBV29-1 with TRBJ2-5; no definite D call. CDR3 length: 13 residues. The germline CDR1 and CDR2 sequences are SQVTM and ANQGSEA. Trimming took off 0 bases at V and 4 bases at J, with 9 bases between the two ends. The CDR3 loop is CSVEDDFRETQYF. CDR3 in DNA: TGCAGCGTTGAAGACGACTTTAGAGAGACCCAGTACTTC.

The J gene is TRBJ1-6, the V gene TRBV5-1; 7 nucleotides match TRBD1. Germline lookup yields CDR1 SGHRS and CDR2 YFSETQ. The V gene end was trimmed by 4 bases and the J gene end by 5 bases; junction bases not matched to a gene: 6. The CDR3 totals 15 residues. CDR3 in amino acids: CASSPPGQNNSPLHF. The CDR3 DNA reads TGCGCCAGCAGCCCACCGGGACAGAATAATTCACCCCTCCACTTT.

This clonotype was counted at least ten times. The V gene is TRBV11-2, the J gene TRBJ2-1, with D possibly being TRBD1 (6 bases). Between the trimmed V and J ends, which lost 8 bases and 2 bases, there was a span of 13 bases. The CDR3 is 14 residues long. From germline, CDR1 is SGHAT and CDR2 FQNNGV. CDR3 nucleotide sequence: TGTGCCAGCCGGAGAAGGGACACCTACAATGAGCAGTTCTTC. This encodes CASRRRDTYNEQFF.

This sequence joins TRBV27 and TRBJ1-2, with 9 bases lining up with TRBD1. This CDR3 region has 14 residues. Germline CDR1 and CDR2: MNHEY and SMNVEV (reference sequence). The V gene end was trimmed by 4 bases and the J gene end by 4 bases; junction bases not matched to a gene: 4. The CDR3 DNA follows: TGTGCCAGCAGTTCACAGGGGGCGCTCTATGGCTACACCTTC. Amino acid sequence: CASSSQGALYGYTF.

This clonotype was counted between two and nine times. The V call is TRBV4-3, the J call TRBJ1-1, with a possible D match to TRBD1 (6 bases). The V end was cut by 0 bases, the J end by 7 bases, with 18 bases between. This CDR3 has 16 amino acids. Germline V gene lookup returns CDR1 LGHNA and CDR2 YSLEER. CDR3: CASSQDALRGALEAFF. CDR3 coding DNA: TGCGCCAGCAGCCAAGATGCTTTGCGGGGGGCCCTTGAAGCTTTCTTT.

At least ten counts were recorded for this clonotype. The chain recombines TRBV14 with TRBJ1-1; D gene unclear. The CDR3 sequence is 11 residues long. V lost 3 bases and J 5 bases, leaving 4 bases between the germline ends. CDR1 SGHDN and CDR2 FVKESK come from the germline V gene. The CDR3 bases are TGTGCCAGCAGCCAGACGACTGAAGCTTTCTTT. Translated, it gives CASSQTTEAFF.

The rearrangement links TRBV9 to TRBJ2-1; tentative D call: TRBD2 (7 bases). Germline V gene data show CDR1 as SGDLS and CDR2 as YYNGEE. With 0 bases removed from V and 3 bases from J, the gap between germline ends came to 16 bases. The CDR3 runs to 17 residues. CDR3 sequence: CASSVGDGGGGYNEQFF. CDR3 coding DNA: TGTGCCAGCAGCGTAGGGGACGGGGGCGGGGGCTACAATGAGCAGTTCTTC.